A single sample gave rise to the 9 T cell receptor beta chains below, sequenced in a study of patients and donors after allogeneic stem cell transplantation. One entry per CDR3 protein, called by TCRdb with MiXCR from the RT-PCR reads. This sample carries roughly 880,000 distinct CDR3 sequences, roughly 18% of them seen once, and the ten largest clones take roughly 6.4%. Specimen: blood, either unsorted or a sorted T cell fraction (not recorded which). The receptors were gathered from a human donor who was either an allogeneic HSCT recipient or a stem cell or donor lymphocyte infusion donor (not recorded which). It is not recorded whose cells these are; they may come from a transplant donor.

J is TRBJ2-1 and V is TRBV7-3; 11 bases fit TRBD1. The V segment lost 5 bases and the J segment 4 bases; nucleotides outside the gene matches: 7. From germline, CDR1 is SGHTA and CDR2 FQGTGA. The CDR3 runs 16 residues. Written as DNA, the CDR3 is TGTGCCAGCAGCCACCGGGGGGACAGGGGGTACAATGAGCAGTTCTTC. It translates to CASSHRGDRGYNEQFF.

J is TRBJ2-1 and V is TRBV12-3 or TRBV12-4, with a weak D call TRBD2 (6 bases). CDR3 length: 13 amino acids. With 3 bases removed from V and 6 bases from J, the gap between germline ends came to 9 bases. CDR3 coding DNA: TGTGCCAGCAGTTTGGAGGGGAGCAATGAGCAGTTCTTC. This codes for CASSLEGSNEQFF.

This clonotype showed up just a few times. The rearrangement links TRBV2 to TRBJ2-1; 7 nucleotides match TRBD2. The CDR3 length is 15 residues. The J segment lost 6 bases and the V segment lost 2 bases, leaving 7 bases of the junction unmatched. From germline, CDR1 is SNHLY and CDR2 FYNNEI. The CDR3: CASSEIRGRGNEQFF. In DNA, the CDR3 is TGTGCCAGCAGTGAAATTCGAGGGAGGGGCAATGAGCAGTTCTTC.

The chain uses TRBV6-1 and TRBJ1-2; 10 bases fit TRBD1. The CDR3 loop spans 15 amino acids. CDR1 and CDR2 (germline): MNHNS, SASEGT. The trim removed 4 bases at V and 7 bases at J, leaving 9 bases unmatched. The CDR3 DNA sequence: TGTGCCAGCAGTGGACACAGACAGGGGGCGCTTGGCTACACCTTC. This translates into CASSGHRQGALGYTF.

V usage is TRBV9 and J usage is TRBJ1-2; no firm D call. V lost 4 bases to trimming and J lost 4 bases, with 20 bases between them. The CDR3 is 16 amino acids. The V gene's germline CDR1 is SGDLS and CDR2 YYNGEE. The CDR3 nucleotides read TGTGCCAGCAGCCTCCCCCTGACAAGCAACCTCTATGGCTACACCTTC. Protein: CASSLPLTSNLYGYTF.

This clonotype was detected only a few times. The chain couples TRBV3-1 to TRBJ1-2, with TRBD1 matching 9 bases. With V trimmed by 1 base and J by 6 bases, 3 bases remained unmatched. The germline gives CDR1 LGHDT, CDR2 YNNKEL (reference sequence). The CDR3 sequence is 14 residues long. The CDR3 sequence: CASSQVHRGHGYTF. The CDR3 bases are TGTGCCAGCAGCCAAGTCCACAGGGGGCATGGCTACACCTTC.

The chain links TRBV24-1 to TRBJ2-1, with TRBD2 matching over 7 bases. Germline CDR1 KGHDR, CDR2 SFDVKD. The CDR3 extends over 16 amino acids. V shed 1 base, J shed 9 bases, and the junction held 11 bases outside the gene matches. This CDR3 reads CATSDFSAGGRGEQFF. As DNA, the CDR3 is TGTGCCACCAGTGATTTCAGCGCCGGCGGGAGAGGTGAGCAGTTCTTC.

CDR3 sequence: CASSRGQGAQPQHF. In DNA, the CDR3 is TGTGCCAGCAGCCGCGGACAGGGTGCTCAGCCCCAGCATTTT. The chain combines TRBV6-1 with TRBJ1-5; 8 bases are a match to TRBD1. Unmatched junction bases numbered 7, after V lost 6 bases and J lost 6 bases. CDR3 length equals 14 residues. Germline loops: CDR1 MNHNS, CDR2 SASEGT.

The V and J genes are TRBV7-9 and TRBJ2-1; 7 bases fit TRBD2. The V gene's germline CDR1 is SEHNR and CDR2 FQNEAQ (reference sequence). The trim removed 5 bases at V and 7 bases at J, leaving 8 bases unmatched. This CDR3 spans 14 amino acids. CDR3 region: CASSRVREGNEQFF. The CDR3 coding sequence is TGTGCCAGCAGCCGTGTTAGGGAGGGAAATGAGCAGTTCTTC.